Each of the 3 T cell receptor beta chains below was sequenced from the same sample in a study of T cell changes during pregnancy in multiple sclerosis. TCRdb's table, derived via immunoSEQ multiplex PCR, lists solely in-frame clones and lacks some. This sample carries about 100,000 clones, 85% to 95% of them seen once, and the ten largest clones take about 3%. Source: peripheral blood, taken in the first trimester of pregnancy. The receptors were gathered from a female donor with multiple sclerosis, enrolled in a pregnancy study.

This sequence joins TRBV30 and TRBJ2-1; D is perhaps TRBD1 (6 bases). CDR1 and CDR2 from the germline V gene are GTSNPN and SVGIG (reference sequence). V lost 3 bases and J lost 2, with 14 bases in between. The CDR3 has 15 residues. The DNA for the CDR3 is TGTGCCTGGAGCCCAATACCAGGGGCCTACAATGAGCAGTTCTTC. Its protein product is CAWSPIPGAYNEQFF. Full variable domain (missing parts from reference TRBV30 and TRBJ2-1): SQTIHQWPATLVQPVGSPLSLECTVEGTSNPNLYWYRQAAGRGLQLLFYSVGIGQISSEVPQNLSASRPQDRQFILSSKKLLLSDSGFYLCAWSPIPGAYNEQFFGPGTRLTVL.

The chain has TRBV4-2 and TRBJ2-7; 15 bases agree with TRBD2. Germline CDR1 is LGHNA and CDR2 is YNFKEQ. This CDR3 region has 16 residues. V lost 3 bases to trimming and J lost 4 bases; unmatched junction nucleotides: 4. The DNA for the CDR3 is TGTGCCAGCAGCCAGGGCGGGACTAGCGGGAGGTACGAGCAGTACTTC. It is translated as CASSQGGTSGRYEQYF.

The chain couples TRBV4-3 to TRBJ2-1; perhaps TRBD2 as D (5 bases). The length of the CDR3 is 16 residues. Trimming stripped 1 base from V and 4 bases from J, with 14 bases between. CDR1 and CDR2 from the germline V gene are LGHNA and YSLEER. This CDR3 reads CASSQGLADMYNEQFF. CDR3 in DNA: TGCGCCAGCAGCCAAGGGCTAGCTGACATGTACAATGAGCAGTTCTTC.